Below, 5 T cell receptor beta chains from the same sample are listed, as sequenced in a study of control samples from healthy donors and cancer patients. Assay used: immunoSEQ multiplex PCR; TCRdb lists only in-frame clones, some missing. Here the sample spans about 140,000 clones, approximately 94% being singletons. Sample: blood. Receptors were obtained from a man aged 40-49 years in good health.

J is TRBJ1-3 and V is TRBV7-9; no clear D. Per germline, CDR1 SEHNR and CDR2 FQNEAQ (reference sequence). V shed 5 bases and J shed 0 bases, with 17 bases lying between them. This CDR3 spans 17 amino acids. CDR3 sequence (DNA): TGTGCCAGCAGCCCTGGTGGTAGAGCCCGCTCTGGAAACACCATATATTTT. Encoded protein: CASSPGGRARSGNTIYF.

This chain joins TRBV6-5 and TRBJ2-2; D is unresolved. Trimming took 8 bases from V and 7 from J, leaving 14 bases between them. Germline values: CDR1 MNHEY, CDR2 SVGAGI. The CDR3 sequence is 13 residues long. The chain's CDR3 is CASAAFQLGELFF. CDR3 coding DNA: TGTGCCAGCGCTGCTTTTCAGCTCGGGGAGCTGTTTTTT.

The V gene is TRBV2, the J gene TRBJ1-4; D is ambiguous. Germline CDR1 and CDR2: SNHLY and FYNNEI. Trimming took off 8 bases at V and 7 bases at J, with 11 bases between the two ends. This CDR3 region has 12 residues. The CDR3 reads CASEGVGEKLFF. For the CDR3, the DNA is TGTGCCAGCGAAGGTGTGGGTGAAAAACTGTTTTTT.

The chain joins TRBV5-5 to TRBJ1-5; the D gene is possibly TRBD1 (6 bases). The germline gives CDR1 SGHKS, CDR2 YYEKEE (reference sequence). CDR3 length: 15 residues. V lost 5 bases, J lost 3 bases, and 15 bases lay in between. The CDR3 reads CASSERTATNQPQHF. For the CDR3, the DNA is TGTGCCAGCAGTGAGCGGACAGCGACCAATCAGCCCCAGCATTTT.

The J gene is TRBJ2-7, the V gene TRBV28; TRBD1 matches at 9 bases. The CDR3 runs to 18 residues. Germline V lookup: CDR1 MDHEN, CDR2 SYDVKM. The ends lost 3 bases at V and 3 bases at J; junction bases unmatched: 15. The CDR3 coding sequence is TGTGCCAGCAGTTTCACCTACCACTTACAGGGGGCGAACTACGAGCAGTACTTC. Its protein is CASSFTYHLQGANYEQYF. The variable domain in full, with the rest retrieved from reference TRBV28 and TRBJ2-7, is DVKVTQSSRYLVKRTGEKVFLECVQDMDHENMFWYRQDPGLGLRLIYFSYDVKMKEKGDIPEGYSVSREKKERFSLILESASTNQTSMYLCASSFTYHLQGANYEQYFGPGTRLTVT.